This T cell receptor beta chain was recorded in a study of cytomegalovirus exposure and HLA in healthy donors. Study-wide points: Reports showed the classifier diagnosing cytomegalovirus status with high specificity and sensitivity.

Remarks on this clone: Its antigen remains unidentified.

Profiled with immunoSEQ multiplex PCR; TCRdb holds only in-frame clones, not every one. Found here are some 150,000 clones, approximately 90% of them singletons; the top ten hold roughly 4.3%. Germline V CDR1 and CDR2: SGHVS, FQNEAQ. The CDR3 loop spans 15 amino acids. V gave up 5 bases and J gave up 7 bases; unmatched junction bases: 10. Sequenced material: PBMCs. This TCR came from a man aged 18-30 years in good health and CMV-seropositive. The chain employs TRBV7-8 and TRBJ2-1; 8 bases map to TRBD2. The CDR3 spells CASSQSGGQQNEQFF. The CDR3 nucleotides are TGTGCCAGCAGCCAATCGGGGGGGCAACAGAATGAGCAGTTCTTC.